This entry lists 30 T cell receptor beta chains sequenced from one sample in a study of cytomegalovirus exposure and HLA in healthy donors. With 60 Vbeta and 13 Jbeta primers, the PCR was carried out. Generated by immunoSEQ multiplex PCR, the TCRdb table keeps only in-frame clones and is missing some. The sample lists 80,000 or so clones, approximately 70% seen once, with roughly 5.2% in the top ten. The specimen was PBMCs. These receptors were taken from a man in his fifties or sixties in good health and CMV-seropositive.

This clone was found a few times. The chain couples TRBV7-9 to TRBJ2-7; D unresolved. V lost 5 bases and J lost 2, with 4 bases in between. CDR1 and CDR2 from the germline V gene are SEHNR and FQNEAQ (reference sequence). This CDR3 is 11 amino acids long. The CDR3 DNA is TGTGCCAGCAGCCCCGCCTACGAGCAGTACTTC. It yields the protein CASSPAYEQYF.

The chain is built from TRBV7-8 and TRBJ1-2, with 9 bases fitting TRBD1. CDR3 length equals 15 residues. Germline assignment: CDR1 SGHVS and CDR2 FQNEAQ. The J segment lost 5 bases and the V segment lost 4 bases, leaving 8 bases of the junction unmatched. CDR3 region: CASSSPDRGSYGYTF. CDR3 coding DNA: TGTGCCAGCAGCTCTCCGGACAGGGGCAGTTATGGCTACACCTTC.

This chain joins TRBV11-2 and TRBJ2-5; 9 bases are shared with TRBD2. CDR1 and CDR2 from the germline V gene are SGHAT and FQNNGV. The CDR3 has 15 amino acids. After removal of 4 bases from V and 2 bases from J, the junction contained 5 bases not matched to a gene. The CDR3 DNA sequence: TGTGCCAGCAGCTCCTATAGCGGGAGACAAGAGACCCAGTACTTC. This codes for CASSSYSGRQETQYF.

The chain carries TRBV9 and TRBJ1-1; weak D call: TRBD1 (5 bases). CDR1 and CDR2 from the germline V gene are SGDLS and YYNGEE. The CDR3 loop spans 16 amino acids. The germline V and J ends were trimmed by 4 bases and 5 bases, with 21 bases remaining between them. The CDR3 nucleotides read TGTGCCAGCAGCTCCCCCCAGGGACTGGGGAGGACTGAAGCTTTCTTT. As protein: CASSSPQGLGRTEAFF. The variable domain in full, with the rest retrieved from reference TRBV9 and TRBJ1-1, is DSGVTQTPKHLITATGQRVTLRCSPRSGDLSVYWYQQSLDQGLQFLIQYYNGEERAKGNILERFSAQQFPDLHSELNLSSLELGDSALYFCASSSPQGLGRTEAFFGQGTRLTVV.

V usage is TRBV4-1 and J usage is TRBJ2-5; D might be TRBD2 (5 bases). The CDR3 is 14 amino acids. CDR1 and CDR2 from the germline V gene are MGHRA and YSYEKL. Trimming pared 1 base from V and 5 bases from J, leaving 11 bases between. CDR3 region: CASSQGLARETQYF. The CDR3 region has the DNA TGCGCCAGCAGCCAAGGTCTAGCAAGGGAGACCCAGTACTTC.

CDR3 residues: CASSSSFRDYTF. As DNA, the CDR3 is TGTGCCAGCAGCTCCTCCTTCAGGGACTACACCTTC. V is TRBV7-6 and J is TRBJ1-2; weak D call: TRBD1 (5 bases). Germline CDR1 is SGHVS and CDR2 is FNYEAQ. The CDR3 loop spans 12 amino acids. V was cut by 4 bases and J by 10 bases, with 13 bases left in between.

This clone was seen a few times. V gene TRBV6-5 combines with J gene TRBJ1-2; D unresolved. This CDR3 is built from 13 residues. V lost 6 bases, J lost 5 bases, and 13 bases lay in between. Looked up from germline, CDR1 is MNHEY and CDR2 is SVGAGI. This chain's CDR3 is CASSPSEGYGYTF. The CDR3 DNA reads TGTGCCAGCAGCCCCAGTGAGGGATATGGCTACACCTTC.

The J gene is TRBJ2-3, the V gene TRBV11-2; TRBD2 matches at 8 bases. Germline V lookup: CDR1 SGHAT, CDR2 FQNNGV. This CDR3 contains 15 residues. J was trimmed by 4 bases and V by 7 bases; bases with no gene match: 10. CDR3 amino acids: CASNLQTGGADTQYF. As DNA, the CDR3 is TGTGCCAGCAACCTACAGACGGGGGGGGCAGATACGCAGTATTTT.

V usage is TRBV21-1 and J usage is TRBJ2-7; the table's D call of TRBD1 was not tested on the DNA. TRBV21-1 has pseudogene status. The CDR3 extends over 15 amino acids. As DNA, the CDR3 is TGTGCCAGCAGCAAAGGGTTCGACAGGGGGCACGAGCAGTACTTC. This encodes CASSKGFDRGHEQYF.

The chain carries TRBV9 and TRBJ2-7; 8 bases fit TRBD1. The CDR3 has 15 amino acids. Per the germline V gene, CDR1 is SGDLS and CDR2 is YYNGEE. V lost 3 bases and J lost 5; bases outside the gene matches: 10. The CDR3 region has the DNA TGTGCCAGCAGCGCCCAGGGGGCCCCATATGACGAGCAGTACTTC. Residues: CASSAQGAPYDEQYF.

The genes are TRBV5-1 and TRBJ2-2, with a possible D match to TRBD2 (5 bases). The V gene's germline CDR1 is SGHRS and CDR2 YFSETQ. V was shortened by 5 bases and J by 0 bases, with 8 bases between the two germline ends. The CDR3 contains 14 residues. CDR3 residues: CASREAANTGELFF. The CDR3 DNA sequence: TGCGCCAGCAGGGAGGCCGCGAACACCGGGGAGCTGTTTTTT. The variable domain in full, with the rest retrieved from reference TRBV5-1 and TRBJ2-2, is KAGVTQTPRYLIKTRGQQVTLSCSPISGHRSVSWYQQTPGQGLQFLFEYFSETQRNKGNFPGRFSGRQFSNSRSEMNVSTLELGDSALYLCASREAANTGELFFGEGSRLTVL.

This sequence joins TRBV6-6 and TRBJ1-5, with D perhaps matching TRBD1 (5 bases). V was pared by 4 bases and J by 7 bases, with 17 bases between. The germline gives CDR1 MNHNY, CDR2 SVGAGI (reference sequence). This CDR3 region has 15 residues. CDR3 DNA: TGTGCCAGCAGTTCACTCAGGGAATGGGGACAGCCCCAGCATTTT. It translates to CASSSLREWGQPQHF.

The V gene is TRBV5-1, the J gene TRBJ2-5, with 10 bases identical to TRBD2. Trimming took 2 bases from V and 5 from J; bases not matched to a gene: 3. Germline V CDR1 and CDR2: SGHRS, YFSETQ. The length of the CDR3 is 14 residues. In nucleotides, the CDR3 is TGCGCCAGCAGCTTCGGACTAGCGGCGGAGACCCAGTACTTC. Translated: CASSFGLAAETQYF.

Written as DNA, the CDR3 is TGTGCCAGCAGCCCGGGACAGATGAACACTGAAGCTTTCTTT. Translated, it gives CASSPGQMNTEAFF. The V and J genes are TRBV14 and TRBJ1-1; TRBD1 matches 7 bases. The germline V gene has CDR1 SGHDN and CDR2 FVKESK. V shed 4 bases and J 0 bases; nucleotides not matched to a gene: 2. CDR3 length: 14 amino acids.

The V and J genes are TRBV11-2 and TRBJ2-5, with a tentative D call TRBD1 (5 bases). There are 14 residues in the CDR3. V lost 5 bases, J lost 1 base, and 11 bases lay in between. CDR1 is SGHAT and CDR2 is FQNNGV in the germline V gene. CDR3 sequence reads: CASSPRVLQETQYF. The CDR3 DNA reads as TGTGCCAGCAGCCCCAGGGTGCTCCAAGAGACCCAGTACTTC. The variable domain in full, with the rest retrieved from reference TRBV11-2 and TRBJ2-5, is EAGVAQSPRYKIIEKRQSVAFWCNPISGHATLYWYQQILGQGPKLLIQFQNNGVVDDSQLPKDRFSAERLKGVDSTLKIQPAKLEDSAVYLCASSPRVLQETQYFGPGTRLLVL.

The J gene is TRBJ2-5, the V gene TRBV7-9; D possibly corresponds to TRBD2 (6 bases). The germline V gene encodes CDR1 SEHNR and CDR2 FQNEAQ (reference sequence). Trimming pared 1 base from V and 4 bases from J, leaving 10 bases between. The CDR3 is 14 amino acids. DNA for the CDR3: TGTGCCAGCAGCTTAGGACTAGTTGGAGAGACCCAGTACTTC. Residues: CASSLGLVGETQYF.

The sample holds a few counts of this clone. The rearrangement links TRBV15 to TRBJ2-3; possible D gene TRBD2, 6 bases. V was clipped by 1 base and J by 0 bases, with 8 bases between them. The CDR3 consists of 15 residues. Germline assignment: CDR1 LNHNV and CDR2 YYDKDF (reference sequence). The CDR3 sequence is CATSRAAGSTDTQYF. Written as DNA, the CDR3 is TGTGCCACCAGCAGAGCTGCGGGGAGCACAGATACGCAGTATTTT. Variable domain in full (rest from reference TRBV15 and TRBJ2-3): DAMVIQNPRYQVTQFGKPVTLSCSQTLNHNVMYWYQQKSSQAPKLLFHYYDKDFNNEADTPDNFQSRRPNTSFCFLDIRSPGLGDTAMYLCATSRAAGSTDTQYFGPGTRLTVL.

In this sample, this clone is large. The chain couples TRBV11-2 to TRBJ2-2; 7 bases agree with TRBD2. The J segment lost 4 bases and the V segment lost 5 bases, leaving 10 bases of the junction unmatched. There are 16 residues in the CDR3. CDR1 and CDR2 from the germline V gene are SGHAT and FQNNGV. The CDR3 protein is CASSLNEWGGTGELFF. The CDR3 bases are TGTGCCAGCAGCCTAAATGAGTGGGGGGGCACCGGGGAGCTGTTTTTT.

The DNA of the CDR3 is TGTGCCAGCAGCGTAGGGCAGAACCAAGAGACCCAGTACTTC. It specifies CASSVGQNQETQYF. The chain carries TRBV9 and TRBJ2-5; no reliable D call. V was shortened by 0 bases and J by 0 bases, with 6 bases between the two germline ends. In germline, CDR1 is SGDLS, CDR2 YYNGEE. The CDR3 covers 14 residues.

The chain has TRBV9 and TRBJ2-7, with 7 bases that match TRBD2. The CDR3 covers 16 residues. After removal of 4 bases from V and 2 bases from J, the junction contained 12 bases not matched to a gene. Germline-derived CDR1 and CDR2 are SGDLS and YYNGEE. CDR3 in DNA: TGTGCCAGCAGCAGAGTTGGCAGCGGGATCCCCTACGAGCAGTACTTC. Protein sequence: CASSRVGSGIPYEQYF.

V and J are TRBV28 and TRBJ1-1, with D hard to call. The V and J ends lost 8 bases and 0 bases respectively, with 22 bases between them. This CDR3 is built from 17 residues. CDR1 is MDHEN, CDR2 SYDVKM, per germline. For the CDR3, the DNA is TGTGCCAGCGGTCCCTCCTTCGCCGGCAGGCTGAACACTGAAGCTTTCTTT. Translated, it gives CASGPSFAGRLNTEAFF.

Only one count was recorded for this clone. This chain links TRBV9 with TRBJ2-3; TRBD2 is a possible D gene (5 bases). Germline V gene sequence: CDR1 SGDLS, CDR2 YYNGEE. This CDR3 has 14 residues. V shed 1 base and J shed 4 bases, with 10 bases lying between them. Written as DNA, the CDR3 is TGTGCCAGCAGCGTATCCCTGGAGGCAGATACGCAGTATTTT. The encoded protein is CASSVSLEADTQYF.

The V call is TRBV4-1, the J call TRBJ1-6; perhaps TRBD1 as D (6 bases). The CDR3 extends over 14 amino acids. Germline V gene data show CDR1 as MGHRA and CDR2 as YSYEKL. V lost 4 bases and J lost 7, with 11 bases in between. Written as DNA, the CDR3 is TGCGCCAGCAGCCCCACAGGGTCAAATTCACCCCTCCACTTT. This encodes CASSPTGSNSPLHF.

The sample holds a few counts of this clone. The CDR3 bases are TGTGCCAGCAGCTTAGTGGGACAGACCTATGGCTACACCTTC. Its translation is CASSLVGQTYGYTF. This chain links TRBV7-2 with TRBJ1-2; 7 bases line up with TRBD1. V shed 1 base and J 4 bases; nucleotides not matched to a gene: 3. CDR3 length equals 14 residues. Germline assignment: CDR1 SGHTA and CDR2 FQGNSA.

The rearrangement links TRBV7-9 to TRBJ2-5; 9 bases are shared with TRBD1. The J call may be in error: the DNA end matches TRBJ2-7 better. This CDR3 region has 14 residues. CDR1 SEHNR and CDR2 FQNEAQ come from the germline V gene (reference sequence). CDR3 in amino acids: CASSSRTGAYEQYF. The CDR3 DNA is TGTGCCAGCAGCTCACGGACAGGGGCCTACGAGCAGTACTTC.

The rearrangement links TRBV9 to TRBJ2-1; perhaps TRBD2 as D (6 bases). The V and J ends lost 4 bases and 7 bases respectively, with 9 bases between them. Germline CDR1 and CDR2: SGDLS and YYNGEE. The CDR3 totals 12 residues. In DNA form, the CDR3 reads TGTGCCAGCAGCCCTGGAGGGAATGAGCAGTTCTTC. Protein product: CASSPGGNEQFF. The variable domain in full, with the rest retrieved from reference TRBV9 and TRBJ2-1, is DSGVTQTPKHLITATGQRVTLRCSPRSGDLSVYWYQQSLDQGLQFLIQYYNGEERAKGNILERFSAQQFPDLHSELNLSSLELGDSALYFCASSPGGNEQFFGPGTRLTVL.

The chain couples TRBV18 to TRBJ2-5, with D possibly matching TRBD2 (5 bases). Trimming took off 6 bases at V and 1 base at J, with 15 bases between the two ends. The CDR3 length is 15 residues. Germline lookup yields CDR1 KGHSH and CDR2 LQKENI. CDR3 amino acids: CASSLSGPPQETQYF. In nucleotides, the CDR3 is TGTGCCAGCTCCCTCAGCGGTCCTCCCCAAGAGACCCAGTACTTC.

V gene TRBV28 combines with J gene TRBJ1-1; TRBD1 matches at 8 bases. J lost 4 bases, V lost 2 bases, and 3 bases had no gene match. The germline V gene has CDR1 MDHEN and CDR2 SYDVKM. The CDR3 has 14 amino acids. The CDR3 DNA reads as TGTGCCAGCAGTTTAAGGACAGGGATCACTGAAGCTTTCTTT. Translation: CASSLRTGITEAFF.

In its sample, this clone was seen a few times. The CDR3 DNA reads as TGCGCCAGCAGCCTTCCCAATAGCGGGGGGCACCAGATTTACATTCAGAGGGAGCTGTTTTTT. It is translated as CASSLPNSGGHQIYIQRELFF. This chain links TRBV4-1 with TRBJ2-2; 10 bases fit TRBD2. Trimming took 4 bases from V and 9 from J; bases not matched to a gene: 26. The germline V gene has CDR1 MGHRA and CDR2 YSYEKL. The CDR3 spans 21 residues.

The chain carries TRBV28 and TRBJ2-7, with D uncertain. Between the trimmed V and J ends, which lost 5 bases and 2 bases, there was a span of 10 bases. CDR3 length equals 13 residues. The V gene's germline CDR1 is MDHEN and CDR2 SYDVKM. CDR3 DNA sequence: TGTGCCAGCAGTCTTAAACCTACCTACGAGCAGTACTTC. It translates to CASSLKPTYEQYF.